The 31 T cell receptor beta chains below all came from one sample that was sequenced in a study of blood T cell repertoires in COVID-19. The data were produced by immunoSEQ multiplex PCR, yet TCRdb's version contains in-frame clones alone and is incomplete. The sample yields about 42,000 clones, about 77% seen once. Sequencing was performed on peripheral blood. These receptors all come from a man older than 75 with acute or convalescent COVID-19.

The chain is built from TRBV7-8 and TRBJ2-7; the D gene is possibly TRBD2 (5 bases). This CDR3 has 15 residues. CDR1 is SGHVS and CDR2 is FQNEAQ in the germline V gene. Trimming cost V 3 bases and J 3 bases, with 15 bases left between them. DNA of the CDR3: TGTGCCAGCAGCTTCGGCAGGCGGAGGAACTACGAGCAGTACTTC. This translates into CASSFGRRRNYEQYF.

This clone has only one observation. The chain has TRBV24-1 and TRBJ1-1; TRBD1 matches at 7 bases. Losses at the gene ends were 4 bases for V and 11 bases for J; bases not matched to a gene: 6. Germline V gene data show CDR1 as KGHDR and CDR2 as SFDVKD. The CDR3 loop spans 12 amino acids. DNA of the CDR3: TGTGCCACCAGTGAACCGACAGGGAGGGCTTTCTTT. Amino acids: CATSEPTGRAFF.

The chain carries TRBV3-1 (or the pseudogene TRBV3-2) and TRBJ2-5; possibly TRBD2 for D (5 bases). The CDR3 spans 12 residues. CDR1 and CDR2 (germline): LGHDT, YNNKEL (reference sequence). V was cut by 4 bases and J by 4 bases, with 7 bases left in between. This chain's CDR3 is CASSLTRETQYF. In DNA form, the CDR3 reads TGTGCCAGCAGCCTAACTAGAGAGACCCAGTACTTC.

The rearrangement uses TRBV9 and TRBJ2-5; unclear D gene. The CDR3 contains 14 residues. Trimming shortened V by 0 bases and J by 4 bases, and 10 bases separated the two germline ends. Per the germline V gene, CDR1 is SGDLS and CDR2 is YYNGEE. In DNA form, the CDR3 reads TGTGCCAGCAGCGTAGGTAATAGTGGAGAGACCCAGTACTTC. Encoded protein: CASSVGNSGETQYF. Variable domain in full (rest from reference TRBV9 and TRBJ2-5): DSGVTQTPKHLITATGQRVTLRCSPRSGDLSVYWYQQSLDQGLQFLIQYYNGEERAKGNILERFSAQQFPDLHSELNLSSLELGDSALYFCASSVGNSGETQYFGPGTRLLVL.

The chain carries TRBV28 and TRBJ2-1; TRBD2 agrees at 7 bases. This CDR3 contains 14 residues. Germline V gene lookup returns CDR1 MDHEN and CDR2 SYDVKM. Trimming at V came to 7 bases and at J to 9 bases, leaving 12 bases not matched to a gene. In DNA, the CDR3 is TGTGCCAGCACCACCGGGACTACGTCTGGTGAGCAGTTCTTC. Its protein product is CASTTGTTSGEQFF.

The chain combines TRBV6-2 or TRBV6-3 with TRBJ2-5, with 11 positions matching TRBD2. Germline CDR1 and CDR2: MNHEY and SVGEGT. The CDR3 spans 14 residues. V was pared by 5 bases and J by 5 bases, with 4 bases of the junction left unmatched. CDR3 region: CASSRTSGWETQYF. The CDR3 DNA follows: TGTGCCAGCAGTCGGACTAGCGGGTGGGAGACCCAGTACTTC.

The chain is built from TRBV23-1 and TRBJ1-5; no reliable D call. TRBV23-1 is an ORF, and what it does is uncertain. The germline V and J ends were trimmed by 11 bases and 4 bases, with 9 bases remaining between them. This CDR3 is 11 amino acids long. CDR3 amino acids: CAPGGNQPQHF. CDR3 DNA: TGCGCCCCCGGCGGGAATCAGCCCCAGCATTTT.

This clone was counted a few times. The chain couples TRBV4-1 to TRBJ2-3, with 12 bases fitting TRBD2. The CDR3 consists of 16 residues. Per germline, CDR1 MGHRA and CDR2 YSYEKL. Trimming took 3 bases from V and 4 from J; bases not matched to a gene: 5. Here the CDR3 reads CASSQASGGAADTQYF. CDR3 nucleotide sequence: TGCGCCAGCAGCCAGGCTAGCGGGGGGGCCGCAGATACGCAGTATTTT.

The chain employs TRBV19 and TRBJ2-3; the D gene is possibly TRBD2 (5 bases). The germline CDR1 and CDR2 sequences are LNHDA and SQIVND (reference sequence). CDR3 length: 15 residues. Trimming left V 5 bases short and J 0 bases short, with 12 bases between. The CDR3 DNA reads TGTGCCAGTAGTTGGAGCGGAACTAGCACAGATACGCAGTATTTT. Protein product: CASSWSGTSTDTQYF.

This clone occurred once. The CDR3 DNA follows: TGTGCCAGCAGTTGGGGACAGGGCACAGATACGCAGTATTTT. Its translation: CASSWGQGTDTQYF. The J gene is TRBJ2-3, the V gene TRBV27; 8 bases are shared with TRBD1. The CDR3 runs 14 residues. Germline loops: CDR1 MNHEY, CDR2 SMNVEV (reference sequence). Trimming cost V 4 bases and J 1 base; bases outside gene matches: 1.

This clone was seen just once. The chain recombines TRBV2 with TRBJ1-1; TRBD1 matches at 7 bases. CDR3 length: 17 amino acids. J gave up 6 bases and V 6 bases, and 19 bases lay outside the gene matches. Germline values: CDR1 SNHLY, CDR2 FYNNEI. The CDR3 bases are TGTGCCAGCAGATTGGAGACTCCGGGACAGCGGTGGGCTGAAGCTTTCTTT. Its translation is CASRLETPGQRWAEAFF.

This chain links TRBV2 with TRBJ2-5; D is possibly TRBD2 (6 bases). V was clipped by 8 bases and J by 4 bases, with 8 bases between them. In germline, CDR1 is SNHLY, CDR2 FYNNEI. This CDR3 comprises 11 residues. The CDR3 DNA reads as TGTGCCAGCCGACTAGTAGAGACCCAGTACTTC. Translating gives CASRLVETQYF.

The chain links TRBV2 to TRBJ2-7; D perhaps matches TRBD1 (6 bases). The V end lost 2 bases, the J end lost 3 bases, and 20 bases lay between the germline ends. The germline CDR1 and CDR2 sequences are SNHLY and FYNNEI. The CDR3 runs 17 residues. CDR3 region: CASSESGHRKGDYEQYF. The CDR3 nucleotides are TGTGCCAGCAGTGAATCGGGACACCGAAAGGGAGACTACGAGCAGTACTTC.

This clone occurred a few times. The rearrangement uses TRBV4-1 and TRBJ1-2; D is uncertain. The CDR3 contains 13 residues. The V gene's germline CDR1 is MGHRA and CDR2 YSYEKL. V was pared by 1 base and J by 8 bases, with 11 bases between. For the CDR3, the DNA is TGCGCCAGCAGCCAAGGGAGCCTACGGGGCTACACCTTC. The encoded protein is CASSQGSLRGYTF.

V usage is TRBV3-1 (or the pseudogene TRBV3-2) and J usage is TRBJ1-4; TRBD1 might be the D (5 bases). V was clipped by 1 base and J by 7 bases, with 13 bases between them. This CDR3 is built from 15 residues. Germline V gene data show CDR1 as LGHDT and CDR2 as YNNKEL (reference sequence). DNA of the CDR3: TGTGCCAGCAGCCAAGGGACACACATAGGTGAAAAACTGTTTTTT. This translates into CASSQGTHIGEKLFF.

This sequence joins TRBV6-7 and TRBJ1-6; a weak D match, TRBD1 (5 bases). TRBV6-7 is annotated as an ORF whose role is uncertain. This CDR3 has 14 amino acids. V shed 8 bases and J shed 8 bases, with 16 bases lying between them. As DNA, the CDR3 is TGTGCCAGCCCCCCTTACCAAGGGGATTCACCCCTCCACTTT. Its protein product is CASPPYQGDSPLHF.

V is TRBV20-1 and J is TRBJ1-2; D remains unclear. Germline CDR1 is DFQATT and CDR2 is SNEGSKA (reference sequence). The CDR3 sequence is 11 residues long. V was shortened by 3 bases and J by 10 bases, with 12 bases between the two germline ends. CDR3 in DNA: TGCAGTGCTAGCGGAGTTCCGAACTACACCTTC. As protein: CSASGVPNYTF.

The rearrangement uses TRBV19 and TRBJ1-2; 7 bases are a match to TRBD1. Trimming took 4 bases from V and 4 from J; bases not matched to a gene: 6. The CDR3 runs to 14 residues. Germline V gives CDR1 LNHDA, CDR2 SQIVND (reference sequence). The CDR3 here is CASSTRQGAYGYTF. CDR3 coding DNA: TGTGCCAGTAGTACCCGACAGGGCGCCTATGGCTACACCTTC.

The chain recombines TRBV11-1 with TRBJ2-5; 7 bases fit TRBD2. V lost 3 bases, J lost 5 bases, and 12 bases stayed unmatched. The CDR3 extends over 16 amino acids. CDR1 SGHAT and CDR2 FQDESV come from the germline V gene (reference sequence). The chain's CDR3 is CASSLGGTRGLETQYF. Written as DNA, the CDR3 is TGTGCCAGCAGCTTGGGGGGGACGCGGGGCCTCGAGACCCAGTACTTC.

The rearrangement links TRBV5-1 to TRBJ1-5; D is unresolved. The V gene lost 4 bases and the J gene lost 7 bases, with 12 bases spanning the gap. CDR1 and CDR2 from the germline V gene are SGHRS and YFSETQ. This CDR3 contains 13 residues. In DNA, the CDR3 is TGCGCCAGCAGCCGGGAGAAGGGACAGCCCCAGCATTTT. Encoded protein: CASSREKGQPQHF.

The rearrangement uses TRBV19 and TRBJ2-1; 8 bases fit TRBD2. CDR1 is LNHDA and CDR2 is SQIVND in the germline V gene (reference sequence). The CDR3 runs to 17 residues. The V gene end was trimmed by 4 bases and the J gene end by 7 bases; junction bases not matched to a gene: 15. In nucleotides, the CDR3 is TGTGCCAGTAGTACTTTCCAGGGGCGGGGGGTCTCTAATGAGCAGTTCTTC. Its translation is CASSTFQGRGVSNEQFF.

This clone was seen only once. The chain couples TRBV6-5 to TRBJ1-6; D might be TRBD1 (5 bases). V lost 5 bases and J 4 bases, leaving 12 bases between the germline ends. The V gene's germline CDR1 is MNHEY and CDR2 SVGAGI. This CDR3 region has 15 residues. CDR3 sequence reads: CASSPAAGYNSPLHF. Here the CDR3 DNA reads TGTGCCAGCAGTCCCGCGGCAGGGTATAATTCACCCCTCCACTTT.

The rearrangement links TRBV4-2 to TRBJ1-1; 7 bases line up with TRBD1. With 0 bases clipped from V and 5 bases from J, the junction kept 9 bases outside the gene matches. This CDR3 spans 16 amino acids. The germline V gene has CDR1 LGHNA and CDR2 YNFKEQ. The CDR3 loop reads CASSQDWRGGWTEAFF. For the CDR3, the DNA is TGTGCCAGCAGCCAAGATTGGCGAGGGGGCTGGACTGAAGCTTTCTTT.

This clone occurred a few times. The V call is TRBV12-5, the J call TRBJ2-1, with D perhaps TRBD1 (6 bases). CDR3 length equals 14 residues. Trimming pared 6 bases from V and 8 bases from J, leaving 17 bases between. Germline CDR1 LGHNT, CDR2 FRNRAP. The CDR3 region is CASGPITGSHEQFF. The CDR3 DNA sequence: TGTGCTAGTGGCCCCATAACAGGGTCCCATGAGCAGTTCTTC. Supplemented by reference TRBV12-5 and TRBJ2-1, the full variable domain reads DARVTQTPRHKVTEMGQEVTMRCQPILGHNTVFWYRQTMMQGLELLAYFRNRAPLDDSGMPKDRFSAEMPDATLATLKIQPSEPRDSAVYFCASGPITGSHEQFFGPGTRLTVL.

CDR3 sequence reads: CASSPGQGRGDGYTF. CDR3 DNA: TGTGCCAGCAGTCCCGGACAGGGCCGCGGGGATGGCTACACCTTC. The chain recombines TRBV6-5 with TRBJ1-2; 8 nucleotides match TRBD1. The CDR3 is made up of 15 amino acids. With V trimmed by 5 bases and J by 6 bases, 11 bases remained unmatched. CDR1 and CDR2 from the germline V gene are MNHEY and SVGAGI.

This clone was counted between two and nine times. V is TRBV6-5 and J is TRBJ2-5; D perhaps matches TRBD1 (5 bases). The V end was cut by 5 bases, the J end by 1 base, with 14 bases between. The germline V gene has CDR1 MNHEY and CDR2 SVGAGI. This CDR3 has 15 residues. The CDR3 sequence: CASSLGPSRQETQYF. Written as DNA, the CDR3 is TGTGCCAGCAGTCTGGGGCCTTCCCGCCAAGAGACCCAGTACTTC.

This chain uses TRBV29-1 with TRBJ1-5; TRBD1 matches 8 bases. Germline V lookup: CDR1 SQVTM, CDR2 ANQGSEA. V shed 6 bases, J shed 7 bases, and the junction held 8 bases outside the gene matches. The CDR3 loop spans 13 amino acids. CDR3 amino acids: CSVRGQGGQPQHF. The CDR3 DNA sequence: TGCAGCGTCCGTGGACAGGGAGGACAGCCCCAGCATTTT.

This clone has only one observation. The chain uses TRBV18 and TRBJ2-3; 7 bases agree with TRBD2. The CDR3 covers 14 residues. Trimming cost V 6 bases and J 3 bases; bases outside gene matches: 6. CDR1 and CDR2 (germline): KGHSH, LQKENI. The CDR3 DNA is TGTGCCAGCTCCCCGGCTAGCGGTACAGATACGCAGTATTTT. Residues: CASSPASGTDTQYF.

The chain couples TRBV5-1 to TRBJ2-7; 8 bases are shared with TRBD2. The germline gives CDR1 SGHRS, CDR2 YFSETQ. Trimming removed 1 base from V and 2 bases from J; junction bases left unmatched: 5. The CDR3 is made up of 15 amino acids. The CDR3 here is CASSLTDGGAYEQYF. DNA of the CDR3: TGCGCCAGCAGCTTGACTGACGGGGGGGCCTACGAGCAGTACTTC.

The chain uses TRBV7-6 and TRBJ2-2; D gene ambiguous. The CDR3 spans 17 residues. Germline V CDR1 and CDR2: SGHVS, FNYEAQ. V was pared by 3 bases and J by 0 bases, with 14 bases between. The CDR3 sequence is CASSFFGSRSNTGELFF. The CDR3 nucleotides are TGTGCCAGCAGCTTTTTTGGTTCACGGTCGAACACCGGGGAGCTGTTTTTT.

In its sample, this clone was seen once. CDR3 protein: CASSAGLAETQYF. The DNA for the CDR3 is TGTGCCAGCAGCGCAGGACTAGCAGAGACCCAGTACTTC. V gene TRBV5-4 combines with J gene TRBJ2-5; 8 nucleotides match TRBD2. Looked up from germline, CDR1 is SGHNT and CDR2 is YYREEE (reference sequence). V gave up 4 bases and J gave up 4 bases; unmatched junction bases: 3. The CDR3 extends over 13 amino acids.